This passage covers 9 T cell receptor beta chains from one sample sequenced in a study of post-analysis software for immune sequencing data. Study outcomes and limitations: Five TRBV segments, including TRBV5-6, TRBV5-1 and TRBV20-1, were more frequent in patients than controls.

These receptors have no known antigen. TCR beta cDNA libraries had unique molecular identifiers. TCRdb redid the calling of the PCR reads with MiXCR, one entry per CDR3 protein. The profile shows hundreds of thousands of distinct CDR3 sequences, 30% to 45% of them singletons. The sample was blood. The receptors originated from a girl between 5 and 17 years old with multiple sclerosis.

V usage is TRBV20-1 and J usage is TRBJ2-1; D is ambiguous. This CDR3 is 11 amino acids long. Trimming left V 0 bases short and J 9 bases short, with 6 bases between. CDR1 is DFQATT, CDR2 SNEGSKA, per germline (reference sequence). The CDR3: CSARDQVEQFF. The CDR3 DNA reads TGCAGTGCTAGAGATCAGGTTGAGCAGTTCTTC.

This chain links TRBV6-2 or TRBV6-3 with TRBJ1-5, with 7 bases aligning to TRBD1. Germline CDR1 and CDR2: MNHEY and SVGEGT. Losses at the gene ends were 6 bases for V and 1 base for J; bases not matched to a gene: 3. The CDR3 has 14 amino acids. For the CDR3, the DNA is TGTGCCAGCAGGCGGACAGGCAGCAATCAGCCCCAGCATTTT. Protein sequence: CASRRTGSNQPQHF.

The chain combines TRBV20-1 with TRBJ2-4; TRBD1 might be the D (6 bases). Deletions cut 1 base from V and 0 bases from J, with 22 bases between. CDR1 DFQATT and CDR2 SNEGSKA come from the germline V gene (reference sequence). This CDR3 spans 19 amino acids. CDR3 in amino acids: CSARVLGDWGREAKNIQYF. DNA for the CDR3: TGCAGTGCTAGAGTCCTTGGTGACTGGGGGCGAGAAGCCAAAAACATTCAGTACTTC.

The V call is TRBV12-3 or TRBV12-4, the J call TRBJ2-7; 10 nucleotides agree with TRBD2. J lost 7 bases, V lost 6 bases, and 6 bases had no gene match. The CDR3 is 13 amino acids. CDR3 in DNA: TGTGCCAGCAGAAGCGGGGGGGCGATGGAGCAGTACTTC. This translates into CASRSGGAMEQYF.

In this sample, this clonotype turned up a few times. The chain combines TRBV7-3 with TRBJ2-5, with D possibly being TRBD2 (5 bases). The V end lost 1 base, the J end lost 2 bases, and 11 bases lay between the germline ends. The CDR3 runs to 15 residues. Germline-derived CDR1 and CDR2 are SGHTA and FQGTGA. CDR3 amino acids: CASSLMGSGQETQYF. The CDR3 region has the DNA TGTGCCAGCAGCTTAATGGGGTCGGGGCAAGAGACCCAGTACTTC. The full variable domain, in which reference TRBV7-3 and TRBJ2-5 provide the parts outside the CDR3, is GAGVSQTPSNKVTEKGKYVELRCDPISGHTALYWYRQSLGQGPEFLIYFQGTGAADDSGLPNDRFFAVRPEGSVSTLKIQRTERGDSAVYLCASSLMGSGQETQYFGPGTRLLVL.

The V call is TRBV3-1, the J call TRBJ1-2; possibly TRBD1 for D (5 bases). V lost 1 base and J 5 bases, leaving 17 bases between the germline ends. Germline V gene sequence: CDR1 LGHDT, CDR2 YNNKEL (reference sequence). The CDR3 is 16 amino acids. CDR3 residues: CASSQGAGSFRYGYTF. The DNA for the CDR3 is TGTGCCAGCAGCCAAGGGGCAGGGTCATTTAGGTATGGCTACACCTTC.

The chain couples TRBV4-1 to TRBJ2-7, with 11 bases that match TRBD1. The CDR3 is 15 amino acids. The J segment lost 3 bases and the V segment lost 1 base, leaving 2 bases of the junction unmatched. Germline values: CDR1 MGHRA, CDR2 YSYEKL. This CDR3 is CASSQVGTGGYEQYF. The DNA for the CDR3 is TGCGCCAGCAGCCAAGTGGGGACAGGGGGCTACGAGCAGTACTTC.

This chain links TRBV5-1 with TRBJ2-1, with 11 bases that match TRBD2. The V gene's germline CDR1 is SGHRS and CDR2 YFSETQ. The CDR3 totals 15 residues. V lost 3 bases to trimming and J lost 4 bases; unmatched junction nucleotides: 3. The CDR3 coding sequence is TGCGCCAGCAGCTGGGGACTAGCGGATTACAATGAGCAGTTCTTC. As protein: CASSWGLADYNEQFF.

The chain links TRBV5-6 to TRBJ2-3, with D tentatively TRBD2 (6 bases). The CDR3 is 13 amino acids. Germline CDR1 reads SGHDT; CDR2 reads YYEEEE. Trimming shortened V by 0 bases and J by 4 bases, and 6 bases separated the two germline ends. DNA of the CDR3: TGTGCCAGCAGCTTGGGGGACTCAGATACGCAGTATTTT. It is translated as CASSLGDSDTQYF.